Listed here are 15 T cell receptor beta chains from one sample, sequenced in a study of OX40 agonist ivuxolimab in advanced cancers. Clones were sequenced by immunoSEQ multiplex PCR, and TCRdb holds only the in-frame ones, with some missing. The sample consists of over 65,000 clones, less than 95% of them appearing once. This specimen consisted of CD4+ or CD8+ T cells sorted from blood, obtained in a trial of the OX40 agonist ivuxolimab. These receptors were collected from an adult with an advanced solid tumor such as melanoma, head and neck, liver or kidney cancer.

There are a few counts of this clone. The chain is built from TRBV11-3 and TRBJ2-2; TRBD1 is a possible D gene (6 bases). This CDR3 is 16 amino acids long. V lost 1 base and J lost 1, with 10 bases in between. Germline V gene lookup returns CDR1 SGHNT and CDR2 YENEEA. DNA for the CDR3: TGTGCCAGCAGCTTAGTTACAGGGCTGAACACCGGGGAGCTGTTTTTT. It specifies CASSLVTGLNTGELFF.

The chain is built from TRBV18 and TRBJ2-7; 15 nucleotides agree with TRBD2. Germline assignment: CDR1 KGHSH and CDR2 LQKENI. After removal of 0 bases from V and 6 bases from J, the junction contained 3 bases not matched to a gene. The CDR3 runs to 16 residues. The CDR3, as DNA: TGTGCCAGCTCACCACCGGGGGGACTAGCGGGGGGCGAGCAGTACTTC. Its protein is CASSPPGGLAGGEQYF.

The chain recombines TRBV10-3 with TRBJ2-5, with 10 bases identical to TRBD1. CDR1 and CDR2 (germline): ENHRY, SYGVKD. J was trimmed by 2 bases and V by 2 bases; bases with no gene match: 2. The CDR3 spans 15 residues. The CDR3 sequence is CAISEPDRGQETQYF. The CDR3 DNA reads as TGTGCCATCAGTGAGCCGGACAGGGGGCAAGAGACCCAGTACTTC.

The genes are TRBV2 and TRBJ1-6, with 7 bases matching TRBD1. This CDR3 spans 14 amino acids. V lost 6 bases and J lost 9; bases outside the gene matches: 8. The germline V gene has CDR1 SNHLY and CDR2 FYNNEI. The CDR3 sequence: CASSRQGNGSPLHF. CDR3 bases: TGTGCCAGCAGCCGACAGGGCAACGGTTCACCCCTCCACTTT.

The V and J genes are TRBV7-9 and TRBJ2-2; D not certain. The CDR3 extends over 15 amino acids. The V gene lost 4 bases and the J gene lost 0 bases, with 9 bases spanning the gap. CDR1 is SEHNR and CDR2 is FQNEAQ in the germline V gene (reference sequence). The CDR3 here is CASSSSVTNTGELFF. In DNA, the CDR3 is TGTGCCAGCAGCTCTTCGGTCACGAACACCGGGGAGCTGTTTTTT. The variable domain in full, with the rest retrieved from reference TRBV7-9 and TRBJ2-2, is DTGVSQNPRHKITKRGQNVTFRCDPISEHNRLYWYRQTLGQGPEFLTYFQNEAQLEKSRLLSDRFSAERPKGSFSTLEIQRTEQGDSAMYLCASSSSVTNTGELFFGEGSRLTVL.

This clone appeared once. This rearrangement joins TRBV30 to TRBJ1-3, with a tentative D call TRBD1 (6 bases). Looked up from germline, CDR1 is GTSNPN and CDR2 is SVGIG (reference sequence). CDR3 length equals 14 residues. V lost 0 bases and J 2 bases, leaving 8 bases between the germline ends. The CDR3 loop is CAWSVKGAGNTIYF. CDR3 sequence (DNA): TGTGCCTGGAGTGTTAAGGGGGCTGGAAACACCATATATTTT.

This chain uses TRBV4-1 with TRBJ2-1; TRBD2 aligns across 7 bases. There are 18 residues in the CDR3. Germline V CDR1 and CDR2: MGHRA, YSYEKL. The junction had 16 bases not matched to a gene; V was cut back by 1 base and J by 7 bases. In nucleotides, the CDR3 is TGCGCCAGCAGCCAAGGGGGAGGGAGGGCCTGGGGTGGGAATGAGCAGTTCTTC. It encodes CASSQGGGRAWGGNEQFF.

The sample holds a few counts of this clone. This chain uses TRBV11-3 with TRBJ2-2, with 9 nucleotides matching TRBD2. The CDR3 is made up of 15 amino acids. Germline V CDR1 and CDR2: SGHNT, YENEEA. V dropped 1 base and J dropped 4; count of bases not matched to a gene: 1. The CDR3 here is CASSLGLAVTGELFF. Here the CDR3 DNA reads TGTGCCAGCAGCTTAGGACTAGCGGTCACCGGGGAGCTGTTTTTT.

J is TRBJ1-4 and V is TRBV5-1; the D gene is possibly TRBD1 (5 bases). V was shortened by 0 bases and J by 7 bases, with 19 bases between the two germline ends. The CDR3 consists of 17 residues. Germline CDR1 SGHRS, CDR2 YFSETQ. The CDR3 DNA sequence: TGCGCCAGCAGCTTGGCCCCTGGGGCCGGGGGAGGTGAAAAACTGTTTTTT. As protein: CASSLAPGAGGGEKLFF.

The CDR3 region is CASSRDPWTRGQLLVGELFF. The CDR3 nucleotides are TGTGCCAGCAGCCGAGACCCTTGGACGCGGGGACAGCTTCTCGTCGGGGAGCTGTTTTTT. The rearrangement uses TRBV4-2 and TRBJ2-2, with TRBD1 as a possible D gene (7 bases). This CDR3 region has 20 residues. Germline loops: CDR1 LGHNA, CDR2 YNFKEQ. Trimming pared 4 bases from V and 7 bases from J, leaving 31 bases between.

The V and J genes are TRBV20-1 and TRBJ2-1, with D unclear. CDR1 is DFQATT, CDR2 SNEGSKA, per germline (reference sequence). The CDR3 has 10 residues. Deletions cut 6 bases from V and 4 bases from J, with 4 bases between. CDR3 bases: TGCAGTGCCGCGTACAATGAGCAGTTCTTC. Residues: CSAAYNEQFF.

The chain links TRBV27 to TRBJ2-2; 7 positions agree with TRBD2. Per germline, CDR1 MNHEY and CDR2 SMNVEV (reference sequence). The CDR3 extends over 16 amino acids. Losses at the gene ends were 6 bases for V and 0 bases for J; bases not matched to a gene: 7. Here the CDR3 reads CASRPQRDANTGELFF. The CDR3 DNA reads as TGTGCCAGCAGACCCCAGCGGGACGCGAACACCGGGGAGCTGTTTTTT.

The rearrangement joins TRBV19 to TRBJ2-3, with TRBD1 as a possible D gene (6 bases). Trimming took off 4 bases at V and 0 bases at J, with 8 bases between the two ends. The CDR3 consists of 14 residues. CDR1 is LNHDA and CDR2 is SQIVND in the germline V gene (reference sequence). The CDR3 DNA sequence: TGTGCCAGTAGTAAGGGACACAGCACAGATACGCAGTATTTT. Protein product: CASSKGHSTDTQYF. Complete variable domain (other parts from reference TRBV19 and TRBJ2-3): DGGITQSPKYLFRKEGQNVTLSCEQNLNHDAMYWYRQDPGQGLRLIYYSQIVNDFQKGDIAEGYSVSREKKESFPLTVTSAQKNPTAFYLCASSKGHSTDTQYFGPGTRLTVL.

The chain links TRBV27 to TRBJ1-1; D is possibly TRBD1 (5 bases). CDR1 and CDR2 from the germline V gene are MNHEY and SMNVEV (reference sequence). The germline V and J ends were trimmed by 10 bases and 1 base, with 16 bases remaining between them. The CDR3 has 14 amino acids. CDR3 sequence: CATGPARANTEAFF. The CDR3 bases are TGTGCCACGGGACCTGCCAGGGCGAACACTGAAGCTTTCTTT.

The V call is TRBV5-8, the J call TRBJ2-3; D may be TRBD2 (6 bases). V lost 1 base, J lost 3 bases, and 15 bases lay in between. The CDR3 is 16 residues long. The germline gives CDR1 SGHTS, CDR2 YDEGEE. The CDR3 coding sequence is TGTGCCAGCAGCTTGAGGCGTTGGGACTCGACAGATACGCAGTATTTT. Encoded protein: CASSLRRWDSTDTQYF.